This T cell receptor beta chain was captured by sequencing in a study of T cells after yellow fever vaccination. In its sample, this clonotype was seen a few times. Trimming left V 2 bases short and J 4 bases short, with 12 bases between. CDR3 length: 14 amino acids. Germline-derived CDR1 and CDR2 are SGHRS and YFSETQ. TCRdb re-analysed the 5' RACE reads in MiXCR, keeping a single row per CDR3 protein. In the table there are about 350,000 distinct CDR3 sequences, approximately 8% of which are singletons. Sequenced material: PBMCs, taken 45 days after the first yellow fever vaccination. The clonotype originates from a man between 18 and 29 years old who received the YFV17D yellow fever vaccine. The genes are TRBV5-1 and TRBJ1-2, with D tentatively TRBD1 (5 bases). CDR3 bases: TGCGCCAGCAGCTTAGACAGCTCCGGCTATGGCTACACCTTC. Its translation: CASSLDSSGYGYTF. Full variable domain (remainder filled in from reference TRBV5-1 and TRBJ1-2): KAGVTQTPRYLIKTRGQQVTLSCSPISGHRSVSWYQQTPGQGLQFLFEYFSETQRNKGNFPGRFSGRQFSNSRSEMNVSTLELGDSALYLCASSLDSSGYGYTFGSGTRLTVV.